This T cell receptor beta chain was documented in a study of beta chain features in type 1 diabetes. Study observations and caveats: Any PCR bias toward short templates would affect both groups alike. Patients with Type 1 diabetes showed moderately but significantly shorter TCRB CDR3s in all four CD4+ subsets.

A few counts support this clone. Its antigen is undetermined. CDR3 length: 15 amino acids. Unmatched junction bases numbered 7, after V lost 3 bases and J lost 6 bases. Germline assignment: CDR1 SGDLS and CDR2 YYNGEE. The sequenced template was cDNA made from the entire isolated RNA. TCRdb's table, derived via immunoSEQ multiplex PCR, lists solely in-frame clones and lacks some. The sample has some 350,000 clones, about 13% seen once. Specimen: naive CD4+ T cells from blood. The V call is TRBV9, the J call TRBJ2-2, with 8 bases that match TRBD2. The receptor was derived from a woman between 18 and 29 years old with type 1 diabetes. Here the CDR3 reads CASSAGTRGAGELFF. The CDR3 nucleotides read TGTGCCAGCAGCGCCGGGACTAGAGGCGCCGGGGAGCTGTTTTTT.